This T cell receptor (beta chain) emerged from a study of T cell repertoires in cytomegalovirus infection. The CDR3 is 13 residues long. V lost 5 bases and J lost 5, with 12 bases in between. Germline loops: CDR1 SEHNR, CDR2 FQNEAQ (reference sequence). TCRdb passed the reads through MiXCR, listing each CDR3 protein once. The sample consists of some 800,000 distinct CDR3 sequences, less than 35% of them appearing once. This clonotype has just a few counts. The antigen is not known. The sample in question was cultured CD8+ T cells from PBMCs, obtained from culture after CMV antigen stimulation. The receptor was isolated from a human donor in good health (CMV status not recorded). Some clones in this sample may be carry-over from other donors' samples. V usage is TRBV7-9 and J usage is TRBJ2-5, with a possible D match to TRBD2 (5 bases). The CDR3 sequence is CASSPRRAETQYF. CDR3 DNA sequence: TGTGCCAGCAGCCCTCGGCGGGCGGAGACCCAGTACTTC.